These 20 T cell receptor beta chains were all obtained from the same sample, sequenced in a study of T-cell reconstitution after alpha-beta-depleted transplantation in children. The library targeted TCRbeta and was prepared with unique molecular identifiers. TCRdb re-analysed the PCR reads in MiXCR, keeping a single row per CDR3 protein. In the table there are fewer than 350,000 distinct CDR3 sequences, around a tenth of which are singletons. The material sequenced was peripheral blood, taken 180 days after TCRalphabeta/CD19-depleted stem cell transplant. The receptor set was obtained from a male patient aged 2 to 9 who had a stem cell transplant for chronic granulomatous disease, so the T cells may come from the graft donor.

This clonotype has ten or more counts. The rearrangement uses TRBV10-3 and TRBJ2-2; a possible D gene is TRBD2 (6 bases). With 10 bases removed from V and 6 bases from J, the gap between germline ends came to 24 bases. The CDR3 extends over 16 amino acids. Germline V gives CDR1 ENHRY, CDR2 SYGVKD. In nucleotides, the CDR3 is TGTGCCACCTCAAGGGAAGGGTCGGGAGTTTCCGGGGAGCTGTTTTTT. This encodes CATSREGSGVSGELFF.

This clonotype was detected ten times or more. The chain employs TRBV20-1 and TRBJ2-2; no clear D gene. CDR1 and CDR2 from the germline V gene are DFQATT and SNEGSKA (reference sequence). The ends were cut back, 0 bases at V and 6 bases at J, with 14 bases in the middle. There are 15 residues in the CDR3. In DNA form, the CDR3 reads TGCAGTGCTAGAGATAATTCGCAGTTCGCCGGGGAGCTGTTTTTT. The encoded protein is CSARDNSQFAGELFF.

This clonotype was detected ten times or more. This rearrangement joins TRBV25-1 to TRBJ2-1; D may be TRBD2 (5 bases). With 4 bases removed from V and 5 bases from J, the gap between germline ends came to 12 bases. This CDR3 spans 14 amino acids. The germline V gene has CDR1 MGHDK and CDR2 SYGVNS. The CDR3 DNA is TGTGCCAGCAGTGCGGGATGGTACGACAATGAGCAGTTCTTC. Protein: CASSAGWYDNEQFF.

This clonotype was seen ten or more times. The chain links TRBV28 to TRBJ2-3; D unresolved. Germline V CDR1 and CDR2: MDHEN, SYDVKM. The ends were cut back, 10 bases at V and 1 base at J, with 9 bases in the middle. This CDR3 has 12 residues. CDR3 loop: CATNSGTDTQYF. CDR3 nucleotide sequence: TGTGCCACCAACAGTGGCACAGATACGCAGTATTTT.

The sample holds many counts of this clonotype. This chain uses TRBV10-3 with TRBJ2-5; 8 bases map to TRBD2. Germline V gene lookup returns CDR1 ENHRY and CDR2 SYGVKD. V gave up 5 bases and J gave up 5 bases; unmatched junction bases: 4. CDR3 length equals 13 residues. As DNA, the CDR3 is TGTGCCATCAGTACAGCGGGGGTGGAGACCCAGTACTTC. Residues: CAISTAGVETQYF.

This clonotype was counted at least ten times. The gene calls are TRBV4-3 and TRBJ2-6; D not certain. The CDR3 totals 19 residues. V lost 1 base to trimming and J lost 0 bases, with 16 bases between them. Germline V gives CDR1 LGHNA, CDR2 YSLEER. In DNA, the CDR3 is TGCGCCAGCAGCCAAGCAGTAGGCAGGAAACTCTCTGGGGCCAACGTCCTGACTTTC. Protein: CASSQAVGRKLSGANVLTF.

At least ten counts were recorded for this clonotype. The CDR3, as DNA: TGTGCCAGCACTCTAGAGGCGGGATTCGATACAGATACGCAGTATTTT. Protein sequence: CASTLEAGFDTDTQYF. V is TRBV7-8 and J is TRBJ2-3, with D tentatively TRBD2 (6 bases). The CDR3 has 16 residues. The germline V gene has CDR1 SGHVS and CDR2 FQNEAQ. V gave up 7 bases and J gave up 3 bases, with 20 bases separating them. Full variable domain (missing parts from reference TRBV7-8 and TRBJ2-3): GAGVSQSPRYKVAKRGQDVALRCDPISGHVSLFWYQQALGQGPEFLTYFQNEAQLDKSGLPSDRFFAERPEGSVSTLKIQRTQQEDSAVYLCASTLEAGFDTDTQYFGPGTRLTVL.

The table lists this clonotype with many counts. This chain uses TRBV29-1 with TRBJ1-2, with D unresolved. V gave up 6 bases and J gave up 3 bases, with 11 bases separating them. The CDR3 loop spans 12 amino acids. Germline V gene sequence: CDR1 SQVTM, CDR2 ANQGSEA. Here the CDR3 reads CSVEGLDYGYTF. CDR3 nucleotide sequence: TGCAGCGTCGAGGGTTTGGACTATGGCTACACCTTC.

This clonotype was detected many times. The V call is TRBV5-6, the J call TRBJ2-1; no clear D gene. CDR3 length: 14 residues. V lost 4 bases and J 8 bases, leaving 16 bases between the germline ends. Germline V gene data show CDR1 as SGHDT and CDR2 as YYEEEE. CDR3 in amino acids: CASSSTLGFDEQFF. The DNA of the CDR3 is TGTGCCAGCAGCAGCACCCTCGGTTTTGATGAGCAGTTCTTC.

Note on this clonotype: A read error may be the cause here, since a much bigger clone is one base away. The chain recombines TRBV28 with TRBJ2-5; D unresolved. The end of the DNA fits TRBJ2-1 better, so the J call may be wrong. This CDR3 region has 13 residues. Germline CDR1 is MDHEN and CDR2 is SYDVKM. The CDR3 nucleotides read TGTGCCAGCAGTTTCAAATACCAAGAGACCCAGTTCTTC. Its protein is CASSFKYQETQFF.

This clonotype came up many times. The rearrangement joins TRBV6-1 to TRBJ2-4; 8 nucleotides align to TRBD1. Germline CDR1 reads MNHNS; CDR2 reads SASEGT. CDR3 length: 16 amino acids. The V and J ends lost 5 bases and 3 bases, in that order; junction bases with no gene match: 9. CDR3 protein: CASSPQGAFDKNIQYF. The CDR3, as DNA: TGTGCCAGCAGTCCCCAGGGGGCTTTTGACAAAAACATTCAGTACTTC.

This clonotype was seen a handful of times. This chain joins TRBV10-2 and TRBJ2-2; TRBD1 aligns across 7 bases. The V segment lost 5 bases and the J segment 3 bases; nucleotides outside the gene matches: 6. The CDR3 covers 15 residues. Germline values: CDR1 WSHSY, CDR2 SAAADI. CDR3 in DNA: TGCGCCAGCAGTCGGACAGGCGAAGACACCGGGGAGCTGTTTTTT. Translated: CASSRTGEDTGELFF.

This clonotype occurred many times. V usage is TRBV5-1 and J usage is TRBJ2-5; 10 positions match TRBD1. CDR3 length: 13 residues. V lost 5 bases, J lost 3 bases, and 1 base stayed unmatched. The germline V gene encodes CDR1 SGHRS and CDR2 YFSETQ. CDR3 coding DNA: TGCGCCAGCAGGACAGGGGGCGAAGAGACCCAGTACTTC. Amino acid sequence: CASRTGGEETQYF.

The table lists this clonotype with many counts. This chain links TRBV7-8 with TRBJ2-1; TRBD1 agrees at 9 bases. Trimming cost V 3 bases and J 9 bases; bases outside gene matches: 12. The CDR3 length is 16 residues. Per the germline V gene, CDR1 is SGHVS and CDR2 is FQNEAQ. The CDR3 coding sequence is TGTGCCAGCAGCTTGCCTCCGGGACAGGGTGGGTTTGAGCAGTTCTTC. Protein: CASSLPPGQGGFEQFF.

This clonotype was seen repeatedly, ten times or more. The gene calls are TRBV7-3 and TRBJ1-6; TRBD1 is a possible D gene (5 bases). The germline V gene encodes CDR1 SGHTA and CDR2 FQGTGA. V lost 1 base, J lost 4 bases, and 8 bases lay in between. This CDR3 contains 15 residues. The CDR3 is CASSLIGGYNSPLHF. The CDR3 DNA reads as TGTGCCAGCAGCTTAATCGGGGGGTATAATTCACCCCTCCACTTT.

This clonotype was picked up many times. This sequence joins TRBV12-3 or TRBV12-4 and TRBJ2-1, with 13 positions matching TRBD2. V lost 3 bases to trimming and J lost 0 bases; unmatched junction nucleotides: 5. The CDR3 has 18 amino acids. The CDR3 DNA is TGTGCCAGCAGTTTCGACGGGACTAGCGGGGTCTCCTACAATGAGCAGTTCTTC. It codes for CASSFDGTSGVSYNEQFF.

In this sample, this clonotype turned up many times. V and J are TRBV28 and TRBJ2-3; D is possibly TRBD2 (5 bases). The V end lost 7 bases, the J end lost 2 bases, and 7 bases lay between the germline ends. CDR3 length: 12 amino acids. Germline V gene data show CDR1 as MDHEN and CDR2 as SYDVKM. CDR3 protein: CASTGNTDTQYF. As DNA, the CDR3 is TGTGCCAGCACCGGGAACACAGATACGCAGTATTTT.

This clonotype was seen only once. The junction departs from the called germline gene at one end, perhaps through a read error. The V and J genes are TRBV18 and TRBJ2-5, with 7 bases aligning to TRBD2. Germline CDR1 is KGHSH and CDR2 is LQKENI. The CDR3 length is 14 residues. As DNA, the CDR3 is TGTGCCGGCTCCCCGGGGCTAGCGGAAGAGACCCAGTACTTC. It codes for CAGSPGLAEETQYF.

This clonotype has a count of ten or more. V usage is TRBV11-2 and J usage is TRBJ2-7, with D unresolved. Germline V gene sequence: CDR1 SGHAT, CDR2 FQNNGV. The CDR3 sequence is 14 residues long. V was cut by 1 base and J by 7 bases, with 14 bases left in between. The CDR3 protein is CASSLVTHRLEQYF. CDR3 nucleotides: TGTGCCAGCAGCTTAGTTACGCACCGCCTGGAGCAGTACTTC.

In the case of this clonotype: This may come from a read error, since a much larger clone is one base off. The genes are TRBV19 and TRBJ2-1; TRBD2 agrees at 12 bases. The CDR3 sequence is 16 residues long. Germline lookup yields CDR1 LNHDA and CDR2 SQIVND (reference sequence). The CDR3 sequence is CASSIDLAGGNNEQLF. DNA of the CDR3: TGTGCCAGTAGTATCGATCTAGCGGGAGGGAACAATGAGCAGCTCTTC.